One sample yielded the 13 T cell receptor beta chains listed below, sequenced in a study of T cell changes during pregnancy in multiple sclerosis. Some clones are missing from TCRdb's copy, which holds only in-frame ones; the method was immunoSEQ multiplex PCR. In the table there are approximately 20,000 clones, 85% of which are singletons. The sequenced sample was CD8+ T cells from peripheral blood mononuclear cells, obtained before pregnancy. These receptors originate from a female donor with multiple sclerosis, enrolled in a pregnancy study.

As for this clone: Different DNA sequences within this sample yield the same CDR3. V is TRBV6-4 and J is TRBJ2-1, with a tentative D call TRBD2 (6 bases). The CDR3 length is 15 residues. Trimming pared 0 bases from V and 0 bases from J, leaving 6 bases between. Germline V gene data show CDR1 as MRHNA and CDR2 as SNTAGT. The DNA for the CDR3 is TGTGCCAGCAGTGACTCTAGCGGCTCCTACAATGAGCAGTTCTTC. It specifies CASSDSSGSYNEQFF.

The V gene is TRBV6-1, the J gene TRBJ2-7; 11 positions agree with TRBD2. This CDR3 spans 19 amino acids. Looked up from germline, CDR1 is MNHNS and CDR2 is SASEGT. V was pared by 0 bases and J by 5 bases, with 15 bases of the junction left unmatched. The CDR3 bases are TGTGCCAGCAGTGAAGCCACAATCCGGACTAGCGGGTTTGGTGACGAGCAGTACTTC. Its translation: CASSEATIRTSGFGDEQYF.

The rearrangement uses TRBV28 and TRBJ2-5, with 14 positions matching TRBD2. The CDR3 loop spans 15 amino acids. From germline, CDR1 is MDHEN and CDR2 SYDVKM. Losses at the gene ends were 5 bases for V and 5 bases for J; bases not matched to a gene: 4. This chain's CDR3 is CASSQTSGRVETQYF. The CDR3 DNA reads TGTGCCAGCAGTCAGACTAGCGGGAGGGTGGAGACCCAGTACTTC. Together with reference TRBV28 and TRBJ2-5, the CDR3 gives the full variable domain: DVKVTQSSRYLVKRTGEKVFLECVQDMDHENMFWYRQDPGLGLRLIYFSYDVKMKEKGDIPEGYSVSREKKERFSLILESASTNQTSMYLCASSQTSGRVETQYFGPGTRLLVL.

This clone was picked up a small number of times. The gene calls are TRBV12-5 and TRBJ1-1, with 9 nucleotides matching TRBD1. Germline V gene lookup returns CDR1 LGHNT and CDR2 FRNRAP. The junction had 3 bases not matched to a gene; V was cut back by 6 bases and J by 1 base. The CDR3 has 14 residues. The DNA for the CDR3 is TGTGCTAGTGGCAAGGACAGGGGGAACACTGAAGCTTTCTTT. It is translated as CASGKDRGNTEAFF.

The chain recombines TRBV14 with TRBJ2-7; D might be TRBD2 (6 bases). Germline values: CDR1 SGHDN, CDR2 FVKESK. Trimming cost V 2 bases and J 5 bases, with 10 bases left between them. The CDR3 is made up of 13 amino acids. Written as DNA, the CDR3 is TGTGCCAGCAGCCAAATGGGAGGCCACGAGCAGTACTTC. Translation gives CASSQMGGHEQYF.

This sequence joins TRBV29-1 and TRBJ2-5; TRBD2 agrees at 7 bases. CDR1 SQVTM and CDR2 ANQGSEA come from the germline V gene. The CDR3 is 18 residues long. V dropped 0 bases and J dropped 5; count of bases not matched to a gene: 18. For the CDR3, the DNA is TGCAGCGTTGAAGAGGTCGCGAAACGGGAGGACCGGTGGGAGACCCAGTACTTC. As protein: CSVEEVAKREDRWETQYF.

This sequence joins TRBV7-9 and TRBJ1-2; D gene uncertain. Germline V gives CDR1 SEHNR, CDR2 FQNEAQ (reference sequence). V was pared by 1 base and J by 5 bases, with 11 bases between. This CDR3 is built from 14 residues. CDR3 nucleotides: TGTGCCAGCAGCTTAGGGGAGGTGATATATGGCTACACCTTC. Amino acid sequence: CASSLGEVIYGYTF.

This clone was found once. CDR3 DNA: TGTGCCAGCAGCCCAACGGGAGCGGGGAATGAGCAGTTCTTC. It encodes CASSPTGAGNEQFF. The chain joins TRBV4-2 to TRBJ2-1; 7 bases fit TRBD2. The CDR3 contains 14 residues. V dropped 4 bases and J dropped 7; count of bases not matched to a gene: 7. Germline assignment: CDR1 LGHNA and CDR2 YNFKEQ.

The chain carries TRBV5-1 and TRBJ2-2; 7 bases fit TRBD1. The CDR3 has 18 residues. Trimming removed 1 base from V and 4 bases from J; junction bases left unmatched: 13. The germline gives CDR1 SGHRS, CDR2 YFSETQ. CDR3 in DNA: TGCGCCAGCAGCTTGTACCCCTCCGGGACAGAAATCACCGGGGAGCTGTTTTTT. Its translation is CASSLYPSGTEITGELFF. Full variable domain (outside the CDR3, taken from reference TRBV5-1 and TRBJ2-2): KAGVTQTPRYLIKTRGQQVTLSCSPISGHRSVSWYQQTPGQGLQFLFEYFSETQRNKGNFPGRFSGRQFSNSRSEMNVSTLELGDSALYLCASSLYPSGTEITGELFFGEGSRLTVL.

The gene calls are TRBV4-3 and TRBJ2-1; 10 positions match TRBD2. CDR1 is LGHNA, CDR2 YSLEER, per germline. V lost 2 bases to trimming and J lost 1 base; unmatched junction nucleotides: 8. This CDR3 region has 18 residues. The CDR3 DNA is TGCGCCAGCAGCCAATGGCGTCTAGCGGGAGTTTCCTACAATGAGCAGTTCTTC. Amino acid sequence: CASSQWRLAGVSYNEQFF.

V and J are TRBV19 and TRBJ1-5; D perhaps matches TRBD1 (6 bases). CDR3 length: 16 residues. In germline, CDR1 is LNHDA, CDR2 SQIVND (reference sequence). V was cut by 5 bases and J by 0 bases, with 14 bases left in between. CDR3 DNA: TGTGCCAGTAGTGTGAGGACAGATTATAGCAATCAGCCCCAGCATTTT. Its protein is CASSVRTDYSNQPQHF.

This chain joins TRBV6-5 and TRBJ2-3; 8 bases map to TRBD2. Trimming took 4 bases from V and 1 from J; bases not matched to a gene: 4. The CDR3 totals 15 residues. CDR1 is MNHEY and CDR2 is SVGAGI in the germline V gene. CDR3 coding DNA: TGTGCCAGCAGTTGGAGCGGGAGCGGCACAGATACGCAGTATTTT. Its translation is CASSWSGSGTDTQYF.

This CDR3 is CASSVGDNSIMQFF. The CDR3 DNA reads as TGTGCCAGCAGCGTCGGGGATAACAGTATTATGCAGTTCTTC. The V gene is TRBV9, the J gene TRBJ2-1, with D possibly matching TRBD2 (5 bases). Looked up from germline, CDR1 is SGDLS and CDR2 is YYNGEE. This CDR3 comprises 14 residues. The germline V and J ends were trimmed by 2 bases and 12 bases, with 18 bases remaining between them. Looking up the rest from reference TRBV9 and TRBJ2-1 gives the full variable domain: DSGVTQTPKHLITATGQRVTLRCSPRSGDLSVYWYQQSLDQGLQFLIQYYNGEERAKGNILERFSAQQFPDLHSELNLSSLELGDSALYFCASSVGDNSIMQFFGPGTRLTVL.